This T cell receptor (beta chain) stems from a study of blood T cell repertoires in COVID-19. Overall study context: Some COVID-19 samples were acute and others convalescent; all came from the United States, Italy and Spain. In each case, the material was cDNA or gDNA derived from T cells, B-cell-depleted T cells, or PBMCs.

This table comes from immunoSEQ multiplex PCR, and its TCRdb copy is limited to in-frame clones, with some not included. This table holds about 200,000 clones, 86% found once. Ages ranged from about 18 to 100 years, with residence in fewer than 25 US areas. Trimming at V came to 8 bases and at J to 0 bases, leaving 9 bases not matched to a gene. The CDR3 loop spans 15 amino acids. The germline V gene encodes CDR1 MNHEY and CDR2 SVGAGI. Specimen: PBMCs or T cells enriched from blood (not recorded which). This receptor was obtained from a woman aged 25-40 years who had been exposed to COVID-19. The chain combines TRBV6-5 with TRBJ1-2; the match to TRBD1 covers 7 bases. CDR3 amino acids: CASLRDRSTNYGYTF. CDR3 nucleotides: TGTGCCAGCCTTAGGGACAGATCTACTAACTATGGCTACACCTTC.